The present T cell receptor beta chain was sequenced within a study of response to subunit inactivated influenza vaccine. Study conclusions and caveats: New T cells are recruited in small numbers by each seasonal influenza vaccination, according to the authors' suggestion.

Remarks on this clonotype: Antigen unknown.

TCRdb analysed the RT-PCR reads with MiXCR anew, one entry per CDR3 protein. The data hold over 650,000 distinct CDR3 sequences, with roughly 18% observed a single time. CDR3 length: 12 residues. From germline, CDR1 is SQVTM and CDR2 ANQGSEA. V lost 5 bases, J lost 4 bases, and 3 bases stayed unmatched. Sample: PBMCs from blood, taken roughly 5 days after vaccination. This TCR derives from a man aged 50 or older who received an inactivated influenza vaccine. The chain couples TRBV29-1 to TRBJ2-5, with 8 positions matching TRBD2. The DNA of the CDR3 is TGCAGCGTTCGGACTAGCAGAGAGACCCAGTACTTC. It codes for CSVRTSRETQYF.